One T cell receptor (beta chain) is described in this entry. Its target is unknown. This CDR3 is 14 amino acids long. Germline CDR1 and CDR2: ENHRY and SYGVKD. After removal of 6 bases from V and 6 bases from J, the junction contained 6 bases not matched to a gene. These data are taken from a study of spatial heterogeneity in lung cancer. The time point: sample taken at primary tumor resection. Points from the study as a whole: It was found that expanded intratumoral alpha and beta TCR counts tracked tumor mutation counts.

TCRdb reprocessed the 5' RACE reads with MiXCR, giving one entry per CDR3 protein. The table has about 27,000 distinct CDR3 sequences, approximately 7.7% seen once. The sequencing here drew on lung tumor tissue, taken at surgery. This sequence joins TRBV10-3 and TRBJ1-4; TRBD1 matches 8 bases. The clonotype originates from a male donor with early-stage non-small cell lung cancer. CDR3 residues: CAIRSDRGDEKLFF. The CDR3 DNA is TGTGCCATCAGGTCTGACAGGGGCGATGAAAAACTGTTTTTT.